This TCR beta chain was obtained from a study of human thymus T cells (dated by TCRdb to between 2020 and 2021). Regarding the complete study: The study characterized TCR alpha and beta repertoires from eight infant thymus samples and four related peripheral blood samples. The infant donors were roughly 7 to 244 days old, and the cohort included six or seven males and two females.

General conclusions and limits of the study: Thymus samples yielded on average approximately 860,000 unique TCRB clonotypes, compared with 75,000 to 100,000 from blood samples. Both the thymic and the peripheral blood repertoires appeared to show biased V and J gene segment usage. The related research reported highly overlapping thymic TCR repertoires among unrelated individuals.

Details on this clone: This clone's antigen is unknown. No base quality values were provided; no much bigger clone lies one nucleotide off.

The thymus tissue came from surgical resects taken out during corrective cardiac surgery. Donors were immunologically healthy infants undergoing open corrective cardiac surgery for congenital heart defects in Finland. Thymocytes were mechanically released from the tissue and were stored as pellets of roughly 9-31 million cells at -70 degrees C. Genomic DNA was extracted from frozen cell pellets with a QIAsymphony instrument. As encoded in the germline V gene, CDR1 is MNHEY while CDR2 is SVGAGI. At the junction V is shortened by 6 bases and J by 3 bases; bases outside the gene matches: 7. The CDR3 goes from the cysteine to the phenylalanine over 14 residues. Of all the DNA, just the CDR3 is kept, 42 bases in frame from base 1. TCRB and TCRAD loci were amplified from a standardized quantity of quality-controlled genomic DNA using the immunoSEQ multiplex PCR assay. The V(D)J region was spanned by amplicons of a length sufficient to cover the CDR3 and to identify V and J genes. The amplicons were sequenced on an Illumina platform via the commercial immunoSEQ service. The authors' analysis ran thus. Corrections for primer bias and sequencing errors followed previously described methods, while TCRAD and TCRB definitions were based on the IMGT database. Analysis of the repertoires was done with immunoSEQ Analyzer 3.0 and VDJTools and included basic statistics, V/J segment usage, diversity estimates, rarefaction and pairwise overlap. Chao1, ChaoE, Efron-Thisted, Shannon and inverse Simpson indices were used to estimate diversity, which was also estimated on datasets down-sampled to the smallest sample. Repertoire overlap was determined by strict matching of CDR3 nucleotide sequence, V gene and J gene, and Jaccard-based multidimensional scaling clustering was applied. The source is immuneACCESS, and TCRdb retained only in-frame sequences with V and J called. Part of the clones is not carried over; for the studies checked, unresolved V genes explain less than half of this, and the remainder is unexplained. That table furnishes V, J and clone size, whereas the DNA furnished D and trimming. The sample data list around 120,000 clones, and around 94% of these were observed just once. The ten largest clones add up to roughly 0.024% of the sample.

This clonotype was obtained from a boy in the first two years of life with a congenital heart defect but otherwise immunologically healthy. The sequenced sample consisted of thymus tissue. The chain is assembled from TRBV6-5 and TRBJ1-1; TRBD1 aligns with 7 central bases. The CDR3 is CASRPQQGHTEAFF. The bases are TGTGCCAGCAGACCCCAACAGGGGCACACTGAAGCTTTCTTT.